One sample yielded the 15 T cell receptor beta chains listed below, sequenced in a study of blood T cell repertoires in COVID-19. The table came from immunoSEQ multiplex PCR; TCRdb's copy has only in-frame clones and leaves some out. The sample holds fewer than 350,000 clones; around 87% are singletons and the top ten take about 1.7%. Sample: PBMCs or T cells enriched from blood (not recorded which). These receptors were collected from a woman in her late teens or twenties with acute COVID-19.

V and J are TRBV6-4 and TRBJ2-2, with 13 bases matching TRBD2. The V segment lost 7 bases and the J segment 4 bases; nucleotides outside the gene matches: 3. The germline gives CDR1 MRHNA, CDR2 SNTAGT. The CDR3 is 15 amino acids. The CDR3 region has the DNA TGTGCCAGCAAGCGGACTAGCGGGAGCACCGGGGAGCTGTTTTTT. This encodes CASKRTSGSTGELFF.

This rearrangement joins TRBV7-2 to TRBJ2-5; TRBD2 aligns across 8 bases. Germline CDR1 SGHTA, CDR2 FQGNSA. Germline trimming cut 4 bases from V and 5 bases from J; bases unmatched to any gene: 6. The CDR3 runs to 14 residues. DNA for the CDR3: TGTGCCAGCAGCTCCCAACTAGCGGCGGAGACCCAGTACTTC. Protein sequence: CASSSQLAAETQYF.

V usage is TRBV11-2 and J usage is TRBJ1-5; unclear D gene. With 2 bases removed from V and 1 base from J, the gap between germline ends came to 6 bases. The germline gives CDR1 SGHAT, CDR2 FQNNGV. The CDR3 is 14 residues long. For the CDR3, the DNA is TGTGCCAGCAGCTTACAGCGGAGCAATCAGCCCCAGCATTTT. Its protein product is CASSLQRSNQPQHF.

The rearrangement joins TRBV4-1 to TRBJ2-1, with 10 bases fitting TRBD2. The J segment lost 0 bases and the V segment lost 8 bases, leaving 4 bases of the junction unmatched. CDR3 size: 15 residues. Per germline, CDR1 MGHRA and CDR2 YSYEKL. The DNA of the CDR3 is TGCGCCAGCGGGACTAGCGTAAACTCCTACAATGAGCAGTTCTTC. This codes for CASGTSVNSYNEQFF.

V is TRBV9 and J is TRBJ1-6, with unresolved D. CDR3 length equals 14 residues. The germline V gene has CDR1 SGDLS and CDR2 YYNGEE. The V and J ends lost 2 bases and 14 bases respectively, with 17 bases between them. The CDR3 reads CASSVQQQSSSLHF. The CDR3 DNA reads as TGTGCCAGCAGCGTTCAACAGCAGAGTTCTTCCCTCCACTTT.

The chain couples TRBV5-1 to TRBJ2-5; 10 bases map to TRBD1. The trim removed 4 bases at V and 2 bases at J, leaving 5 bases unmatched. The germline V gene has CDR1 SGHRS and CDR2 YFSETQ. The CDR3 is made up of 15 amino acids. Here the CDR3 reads CASSDTGQGQETQYF. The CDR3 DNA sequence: TGCGCCAGCAGCGATACGGGACAGGGGCAAGAGACCCAGTACTTC. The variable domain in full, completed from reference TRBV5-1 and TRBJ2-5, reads KAGVTQTPRYLIKTRGQQVTLSCSPISGHRSVSWYQQTPGQGLQFLFEYFSETQRNKGNFPGRFSGRQFSNSRSEMNVSTLELGDSALYLCASSDTGQGQETQYFGPGTRLLVL.

CDR3: CASSEAKGTGGNTEAFF. The DNA for the CDR3 is TGTGCCAGCAGTGAAGCGAAAGGCACAGGGGGGAACACTGAAGCTTTCTTT. The rearrangement links TRBV6-1 to TRBJ1-1; 8 nucleotides line up with TRBD1. The junction had 7 bases not matched to a gene; V was cut back by 0 bases and J by 1 base. The CDR3 loop spans 17 amino acids. Germline assignment: CDR1 MNHNS and CDR2 SASEGT.

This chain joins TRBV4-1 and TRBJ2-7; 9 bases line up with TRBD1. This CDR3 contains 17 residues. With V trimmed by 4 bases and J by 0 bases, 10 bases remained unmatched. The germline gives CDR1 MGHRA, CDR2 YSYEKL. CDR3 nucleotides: TGCGCCAGCAGCCTAGCAGGGACAGGGTTCGGCTCCTACGAGCAGTACTTC. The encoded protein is CASSLAGTGFGSYEQYF.

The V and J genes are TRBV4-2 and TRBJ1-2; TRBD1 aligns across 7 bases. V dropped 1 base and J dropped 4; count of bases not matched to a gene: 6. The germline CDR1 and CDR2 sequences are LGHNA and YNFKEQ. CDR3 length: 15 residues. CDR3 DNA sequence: TGTGCCAGCAGCCAAGTACTCGACAGGGCCTATGGCTACACCTTC. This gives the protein CASSQVLDRAYGYTF.

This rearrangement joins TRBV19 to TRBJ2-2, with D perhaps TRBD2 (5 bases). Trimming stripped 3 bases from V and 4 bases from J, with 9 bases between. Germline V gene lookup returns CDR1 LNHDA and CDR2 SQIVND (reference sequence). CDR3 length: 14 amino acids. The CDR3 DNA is TGTGCCAGTAGTATTTGGGAGCGCACCGGGGAGCTGTTTTTT. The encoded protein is CASSIWERTGELFF.

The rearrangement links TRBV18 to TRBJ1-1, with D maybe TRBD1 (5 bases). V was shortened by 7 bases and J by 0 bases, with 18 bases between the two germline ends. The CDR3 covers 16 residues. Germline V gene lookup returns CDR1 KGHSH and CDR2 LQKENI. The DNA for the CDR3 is TGTGCCAGCTTACACAAACAGGCCACCGTGAACACTGAAGCTTTCTTT. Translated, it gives CASLHKQATVNTEAFF. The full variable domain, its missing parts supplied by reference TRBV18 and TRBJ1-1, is NAGVMQNPRHLVRRRGQEARLRCSPMKGHSHVYWYRQLPEEGLKFMVYLQKENIIDESGMPKERFSAEFPKEGPSILRIQQVVRGDSAAYFCASLHKQATVNTEAFFGQGTRLTVV.

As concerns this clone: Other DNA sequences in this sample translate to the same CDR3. Written as DNA, the CDR3 is TGTGCCAGCAGCCTTGGCCAGGCGCCAATGAACACTGAAGCTTTCTTT. Protein product: CASSLGQAPMNTEAFF. The V call is TRBV3-1 (or the pseudogene TRBV3-2), the J call TRBJ1-1; D is unresolved. Germline V CDR1 and CDR2: LGHDT, YNNKEL (reference sequence). V dropped 4 bases and J dropped 0 bases, with 15 bases sitting between them. The CDR3 is 16 residues long.

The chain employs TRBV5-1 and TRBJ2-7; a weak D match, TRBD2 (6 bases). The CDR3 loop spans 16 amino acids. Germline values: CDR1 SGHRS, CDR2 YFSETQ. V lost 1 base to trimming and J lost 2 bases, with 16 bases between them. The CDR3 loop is CASSLSITGTPYEQYF. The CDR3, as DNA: TGCGCCAGCAGCTTGTCGATAACCGGGACTCCCTACGAGCAGTACTTC.

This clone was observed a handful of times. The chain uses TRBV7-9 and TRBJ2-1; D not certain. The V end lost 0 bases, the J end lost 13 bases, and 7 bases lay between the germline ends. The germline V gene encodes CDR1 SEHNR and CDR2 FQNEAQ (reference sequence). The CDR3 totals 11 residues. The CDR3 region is CASSLARFQFF. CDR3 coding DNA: TGTGCCAGCAGCTTAGCGCGGTTTCAGTTCTTC.

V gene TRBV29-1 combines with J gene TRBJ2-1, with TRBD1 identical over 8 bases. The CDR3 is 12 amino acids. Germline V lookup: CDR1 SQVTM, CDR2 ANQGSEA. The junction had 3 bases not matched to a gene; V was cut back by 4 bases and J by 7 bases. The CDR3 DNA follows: TGCAGCGTTGGCTACAGGGGGAATGAGCAGTTCTTC. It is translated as CSVGYRGNEQFF.